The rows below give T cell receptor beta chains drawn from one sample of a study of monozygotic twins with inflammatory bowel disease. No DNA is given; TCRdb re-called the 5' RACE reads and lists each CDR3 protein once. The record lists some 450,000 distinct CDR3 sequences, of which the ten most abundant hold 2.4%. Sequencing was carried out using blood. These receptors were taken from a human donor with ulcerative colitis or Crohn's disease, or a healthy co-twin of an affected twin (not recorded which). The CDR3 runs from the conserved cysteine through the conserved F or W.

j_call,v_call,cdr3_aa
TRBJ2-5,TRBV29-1,CSAGTGQETQYF
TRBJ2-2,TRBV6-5,CASSYFRQGKAGELFF
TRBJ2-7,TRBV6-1,CASSGSKGSSSRYEQYF
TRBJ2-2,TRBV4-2,CASRQGGNTGELFF
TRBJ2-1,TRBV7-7,CASSLDTSGLHNEQFF
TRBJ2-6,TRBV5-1,CASSLPTGPQGGANVLTF
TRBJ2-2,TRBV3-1,CASSQEGLRTGKTHTGELFF
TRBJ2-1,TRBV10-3,CATSLGLAGDEQFF
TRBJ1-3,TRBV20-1,CSARDSGGAGNTIYF
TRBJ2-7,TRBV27,CASSLWSGTDYEQYF
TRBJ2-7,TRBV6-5,CASSLVWAPGEQYF
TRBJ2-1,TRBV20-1,CSARLADEQFF
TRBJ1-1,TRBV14,CASSQVTGVSTEAFF
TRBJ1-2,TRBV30,CAWRRQGNGYTF
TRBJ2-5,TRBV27,CASSFEGAVDTQYF
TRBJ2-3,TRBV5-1,CASGNRGPSTDTQYF
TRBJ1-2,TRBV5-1,CASSQGQGRGYTF
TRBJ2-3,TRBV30,CAWSLGLARDADTQYF
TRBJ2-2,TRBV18,CASSPNSGGIGELFF
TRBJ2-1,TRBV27,CASRVGSPSYNEQFF
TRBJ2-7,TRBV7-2,CASSSLAGGRYEQYF
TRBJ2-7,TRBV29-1,CSVERQYEQYF
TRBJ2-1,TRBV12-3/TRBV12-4,CASSPGTLSYNEQFF
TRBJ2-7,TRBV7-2,CASSFQGTLDYEQYF
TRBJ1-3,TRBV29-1,CSVKAGGSGNTIYF
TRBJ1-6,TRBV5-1,CASSLTPFRDSPLHF
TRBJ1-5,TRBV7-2,CASSGGVGTQHF
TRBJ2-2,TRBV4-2,CASSQDDGGGTGELFF
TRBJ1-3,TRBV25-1,CASSEVGGSGNTIYF
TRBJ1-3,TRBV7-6,CASSLPQGGSGNTIYF
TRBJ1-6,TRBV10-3,CAISERDSSNSPLHF
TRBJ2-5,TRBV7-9,CASSPTLGTTQYF
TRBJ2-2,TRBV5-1,CASSLVSPQGTGELFF
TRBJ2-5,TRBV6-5,CASSYSPQGIGETQYF
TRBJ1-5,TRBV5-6,CASSSGTTSGAQHF
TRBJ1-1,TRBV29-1,CSTGGNTEALF
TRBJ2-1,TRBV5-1,CASSWDPSSGGEQFF
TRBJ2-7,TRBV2,CASNRDRGYEQYF
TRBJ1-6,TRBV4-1,CASSQGRDMINSPLHF
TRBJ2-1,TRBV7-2,CASTRPSSSYNEQFF